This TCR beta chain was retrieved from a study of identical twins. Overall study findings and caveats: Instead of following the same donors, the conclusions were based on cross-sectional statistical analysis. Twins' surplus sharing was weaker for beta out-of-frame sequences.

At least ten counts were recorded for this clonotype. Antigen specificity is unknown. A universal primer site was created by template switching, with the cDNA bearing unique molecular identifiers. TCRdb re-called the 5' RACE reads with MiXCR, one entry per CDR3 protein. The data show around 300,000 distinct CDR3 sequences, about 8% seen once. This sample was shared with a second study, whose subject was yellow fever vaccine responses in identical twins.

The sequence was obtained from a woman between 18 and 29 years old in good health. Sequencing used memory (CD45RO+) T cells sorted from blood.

The CDR3, as DNA: TGCGCCAGCAGTTCCAGACCTAGCGGGAGTAGCACAGATACGCAGTATTTT. Its protein product is CASSSRPSGSSTDTQYF. The chain employs TRBV5-1 and TRBJ2-3; 10 bases map to TRBD2. This CDR3 is 17 amino acids long. Germline CDR1 and CDR2: SGHRS and YFSETQ. The V gene end was trimmed by 5 bases and the J gene end by 0 bases; junction bases not matched to a gene: 9.